The clone carrying this T cell receptor (beta chain) was recorded at least ten times. Its antigen remains unknown. The sample is drawn from a study of T cells in Graves' hyperthyroidism and ophthalmopathy. Findings of the study overall: In blood, most of the thyroid clonotypes expanded above 0.001 were also present. Median prediction lead before ophthalmopathy onset was 5 to 7.5 months with the model.

Absence of ophthalmopathy progression within 18 months defined stable Graves' hyperthyroidism. Fresh 10 ml peripheral blood yielded PBMCs. Amplified TCR beta CDR3 regions came from RNA transcripts. HTBI primers were used for first-round RT-PCR of the TCR CDR3. TCRdb re-called the multiplex PCR reads through MiXCR, storing one row per CDR3 protein. This table has roughly 99,000 distinct CDR3 sequences, approximately 16% appearing once. The TCR originated in a woman in her fifties or sixties with Graves' hyperthyroidism. Sequenced: blood.

CDR3 in DNA: TGCAGTGCTAGTGAGGTAGTAGGCAATCAGCCCCAGCATTTT. Translating it yields CSASEVVGNQPQHF. J is TRBJ1-5 and V is TRBV20-1; D remains ambiguous. Looked up from germline, CDR1 is DFQATT and CDR2 is SNEGSKA (reference sequence). The CDR3 contains 14 residues. With 3 bases removed from V and 2 bases from J, the gap between germline ends came to 11 bases.